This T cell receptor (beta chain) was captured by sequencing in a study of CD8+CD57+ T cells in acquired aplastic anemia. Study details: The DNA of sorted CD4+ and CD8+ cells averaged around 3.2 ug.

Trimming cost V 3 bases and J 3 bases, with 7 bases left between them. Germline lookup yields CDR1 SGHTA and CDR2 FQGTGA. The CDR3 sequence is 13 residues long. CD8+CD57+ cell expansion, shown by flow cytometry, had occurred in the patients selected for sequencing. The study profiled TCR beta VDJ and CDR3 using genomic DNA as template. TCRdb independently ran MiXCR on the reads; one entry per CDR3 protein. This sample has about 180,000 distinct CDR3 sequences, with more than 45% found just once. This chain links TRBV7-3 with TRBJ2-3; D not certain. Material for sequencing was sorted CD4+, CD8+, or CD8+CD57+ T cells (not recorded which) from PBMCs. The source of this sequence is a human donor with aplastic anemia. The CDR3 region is CASSLSRTDTQYF. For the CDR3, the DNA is TGTGCCAGCAGCTTGTCGCGGACAGATACGCAGTATTTT.